Presented here are 11 T cell receptor beta chains from one specimen sequenced in a study of T-cell reconstitution after alpha-beta-depleted transplantation in children. Preparation of the TCRbeta library was carried out with unique molecular identifiers. TCRdb analysed the PCR reads with MiXCR anew, one entry per CDR3 protein. The data contain more than 45,000 distinct CDR3 sequences, around half of them seen just once; the ten biggest clones take up more than 30%. Sequenced here: peripheral blood, sampled before TCRalphabeta/CD19-depleted stem cell transplant. The receptors here all came from a boy under three years old with SCID, due to receive a stem cell transplant.

In this sample, this clonotype turned up a few times. The CDR3 DNA is TGTGCCAGCAGCTTAACTAGCGCGCAGGACACCGGGGAGCTGTTTTTT. It encodes CASSLTSAQDTGELFF. The V call is TRBV7-3, the J call TRBJ2-2; a possible D gene is TRBD2 (5 bases). Trimming took 0 bases from V and 3 from J, leaving 11 bases between them. Germline lookup yields CDR1 SGHTA and CDR2 FQGTGA. This CDR3 is 16 amino acids long.

The V call is TRBV18, the J call TRBJ1-5; D remains ambiguous. The CDR3 consists of 13 residues. V dropped 10 bases and J dropped 0 bases, with 10 bases sitting between them. Germline CDR1 reads KGHSH; CDR2 reads LQKENI. The CDR3 DNA follows: TGTGCCACCTCTCTGGATAGCAATCAGCCCCAGCATTTT. Translating it yields CATSLDSNQPQHF.

This clonotype was recorded a few times. The chain links TRBV7-4 to TRBJ1-5; TRBD1 is a possible D gene (6 bases). This CDR3 contains 15 residues. Germline loops: CDR1 SGHVT, CDR2 SQSDAQ. V shed 6 bases and J shed 7 bases, with 19 bases lying between them. The CDR3, as DNA: TGTGCCAGCAGTTATCTTGGGGGCGCCGGGCAGCCCCAGCATTTT. Its translation is CASSYLGGAGQPQHF.

The chain has TRBV4-1 and TRBJ2-7, with 7 nucleotides matching TRBD1. CDR1 MGHRA and CDR2 YSYEKL come from the germline V gene. The CDR3 has 16 amino acids. Unmatched junction bases numbered 9, after V lost 4 bases and J lost 0 bases. The CDR3, as DNA: TGCGCCAGCAGCCCTAGCCTGACAGGGCTCTCCTACGAGCAGTACTTC. Its protein is CASSPSLTGLSYEQYF.

The rearrangement uses TRBV7-2 and TRBJ1-3; D is ambiguous. Germline lookup yields CDR1 SGHTA and CDR2 FQGNSA. Trimming took off 3 bases at V and 1 base at J, with 7 bases between the two ends. The CDR3 totals 14 residues. The chain's CDR3 is CASSLPGSGNTIYF. In DNA, the CDR3 is TGTGCCAGCAGCTTGCCAGGTTCTGGAAACACCATATATTTT.

The rearrangement joins TRBV9 to TRBJ1-1, with 7 nucleotides matching TRBD1. The trim removed 4 bases at V and 0 bases at J, leaving 3 bases unmatched. Germline CDR1 SGDLS, CDR2 YYNGEE. This CDR3 comprises 14 residues. CDR3 amino acids: CASSNTGVNTEAFF. The CDR3 bases are TGTGCCAGCAGCAACACAGGGGTGAACACTGAAGCTTTCTTT.

This clonotype was counted many times. The rearrangement links TRBV20-1 to TRBJ1-1; D unresolved. The CDR3 runs to 11 residues. The V gene lost 2 bases and the J gene lost 1 base, with 2 bases spanning the gap. Germline V lookup: CDR1 DFQATT, CDR2 SNEGSKA (reference sequence). The chain's CDR3 is CSARWNTEAFF. CDR3 bases: TGCAGTGCTAGATGGAACACTGAAGCTTTCTTT.

This clonotype was observed a handful of times. The V gene is TRBV20-1, the J gene TRBJ2-5; 13 bases match TRBD2. The CDR3 runs to 19 residues. V was pared by 1 base and J by 1 base, with 12 bases of the junction left unmatched. CDR1 and CDR2 (germline): DFQATT, SNEGSKA (reference sequence). DNA of the CDR3: TGCAGTGCTAGAGGGGCCGGGACTAGCGGGGTTAGGATCCAAGAGACCCAGTACTTC. It specifies CSARGAGTSGVRIQETQYF.

The V call is TRBV5-5, the J call TRBJ1-2, with 11 bases fitting TRBD1. This CDR3 has 15 amino acids. Per the germline V gene, CDR1 is SGHKS and CDR2 is YYEKEE (reference sequence). The V and J ends lost 0 bases and 7 bases, in that order; junction bases with no gene match: 5. CDR3 in amino acids: CASSLAGTGGFGYTF. CDR3 bases: TGTGCCAGCAGCTTGGCCGGGACAGGGGGTTTTGGCTACACCTTC.

The genes are TRBV18 and TRBJ2-7; the D gene could be TRBD1 or TRBD2 (5 bases each). Germline CDR1 KGHSH, CDR2 LQKENI. The CDR3 length is 15 residues. V was clipped by 3 bases and J by 4 bases, with 16 bases between them. The CDR3 loop is CASSPKTAELYEQYF. CDR3 bases: TGTGCCAGCTCACCTAAGACAGCGGAACTTTACGAGCAGTACTTC. The variable domain in full, with the rest retrieved from reference TRBV18 and TRBJ2-7, is NAGVMQNPRHLVRRRGQEARLRCSPMKGHSHVYWYRQLPEEGLKFMVYLQKENIIDESGMPKERFSAEFPKEGPSILRIQQVVRGDSAAYFCASSPKTAELYEQYFGPGTRLTVT.

The chain uses TRBV6-5 and TRBJ2-3, with TRBD2 identical over 9 bases. Per germline, CDR1 MNHEY and CDR2 SVGAGI. CDR3 length: 15 amino acids. V lost 1 base and J lost 6; bases outside the gene matches: 5. CDR3 DNA sequence: TGTGCCAGCAGTTACTGGCGGGGGGGCCTGGATACGCAGTATTTT. This translates into CASSYWRGGLDTQYF.